Sequencing of this T cell receptor (beta chain) was carried out in a study of T cell responses to AZD1222 COVID-19 vaccine. V shed 11 bases and J 12 bases; nucleotides not matched to a gene: 8. Germline CDR1 is LGHDT and CDR2 is YNNKEL (reference sequence). This CDR3 is built from 12 residues. The data were produced by immunoSEQ multiplex PCR, yet TCRdb's version contains in-frame clones alone and is incomplete. The sample has about 190,000 clones, about 94% seen once. As regards this clone: The antigen is unknown.

Whole-study results and caveats: Clonal diversity may have been underestimated in mostly white British donors. Close to half of spike-specific TCRs reportedly recognize unmutated variant regions. The breadth and depth of Spike-specific TCRs increased once two AZD1222 doses had been given.

This sequence joins TRBV3-1 (or the pseudogene TRBV3-2) and TRBJ2-1; 12 positions agree with TRBD2. This clonotype originated in an adult in good health. Sample: peripheral blood, taken on day 0 of AZD1222 vaccination. The CDR3 DNA sequence: TGTGCCTCTAGCGGGAGGGCCGTAGGGCAGTTCTTC. It codes for CASSGRAVGQFF.